This T cell receptor beta chain was recovered during a study of control samples from healthy donors and cancer patients. V lost 4 bases to trimming and J lost 2 bases; unmatched junction nucleotides: 2. The CDR3 is 15 residues long. Germline V gives CDR1 KGHSH, CDR2 LQKENI. TCRdb's table, derived via immunoSEQ multiplex PCR, lists solely in-frame clones and lacks some. The sample lists approximately 160,000 clones; roughly 94% were seen once. Sequencing used blood. The chain joins TRBV18 to TRBJ2-6; 7 bases map to TRBD1. This sequence was found in a woman between 18 and 30 years old in good health. CDR3 loop: CASSRQGAGANVLTF. CDR3 sequence (DNA): TGTGCCAGCTCACGACAGGGCGCTGGGGCCAACGTCCTGACTTTC. Full variable domain (missing parts from reference TRBV18 and TRBJ2-6): NAGVMQNPRHLVRRRGQEARLRCSPMKGHSHVYWYRQLPEEGLKFMVYLQKENIIDESGMPKERFSAEFPKEGPSILRIQQVVRGDSAAYFCASSRQGAGANVLTFGAGSRLTVL.